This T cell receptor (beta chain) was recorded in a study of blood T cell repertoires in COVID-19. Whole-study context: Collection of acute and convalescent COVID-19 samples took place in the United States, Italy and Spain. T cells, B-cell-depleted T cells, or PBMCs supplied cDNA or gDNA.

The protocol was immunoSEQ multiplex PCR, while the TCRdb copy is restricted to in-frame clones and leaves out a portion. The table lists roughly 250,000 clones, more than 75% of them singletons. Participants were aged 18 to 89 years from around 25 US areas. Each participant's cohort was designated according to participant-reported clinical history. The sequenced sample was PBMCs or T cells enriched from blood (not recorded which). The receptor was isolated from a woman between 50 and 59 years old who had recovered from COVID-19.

The CDR3 DNA reads as TGTGCCAGCAGCCCAAGGACTGGTGGCTACACCTTC. Protein sequence: CASSPRTGGYTF. V and J are TRBV6-5 and TRBJ1-2; D not resolved. Germline-derived CDR1 and CDR2 are MNHEY and SVGAGI. The CDR3 spans 12 residues. The germline V and J ends were trimmed by 6 bases and 7 bases, with 12 bases remaining between them.